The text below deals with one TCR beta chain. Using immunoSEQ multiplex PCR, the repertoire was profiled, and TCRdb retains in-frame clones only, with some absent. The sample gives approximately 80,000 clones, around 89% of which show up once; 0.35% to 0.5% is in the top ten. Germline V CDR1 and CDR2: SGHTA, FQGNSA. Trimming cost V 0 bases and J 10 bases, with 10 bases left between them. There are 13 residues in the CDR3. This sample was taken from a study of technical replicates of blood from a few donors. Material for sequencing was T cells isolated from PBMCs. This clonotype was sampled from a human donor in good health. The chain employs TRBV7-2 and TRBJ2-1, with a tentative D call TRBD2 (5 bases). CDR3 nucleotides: TGTGCCAGCAGCTTAGCGGGAGTTGGGGAGCAGTTCTTC. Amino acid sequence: CASSLAGVGEQFF.